Listed here are 26 T cell receptor beta chains from one sample, sequenced in a study of blood T cells in healthy people across ages. Primed by a sample-barcoded 5' primer and a J-beta primer mix, a second PCR proceeded for roughly 6 to 12 cycles. One entry per CDR3 protein, called by TCRdb with MiXCR from the 5' RACE reads. The profile shows hundreds of thousands of distinct CDR3 sequences, roughly half of them singletons. Sequencing was carried out using blood. These receptors originate from a woman older than 75 in good health.

This rearrangement joins TRBV16 to TRBJ1-2; tentative D call: TRBD1 (5 bases). V was cut by 4 bases and J by 4 bases, with 16 bases left in between. Germline-derived CDR1 and CDR2 are KGHSY and FQNENV. The CDR3 has 15 amino acids. This CDR3 reads CASSRTMGGSYGYTF. Here the CDR3 DNA reads TGTGCCAGCAGCCGGACGATGGGGGGGAGCTATGGCTACACCTTC. Full variable domain (outside the CDR3, taken from reference TRBV16 and TRBJ1-2): GEEVAQTPKHLVRGEGQKAKLYCAPIKGHSYVFWYQQVLKNEFKFLISFQNENVFDETGMPKERFSAKCLPNSPCSLEIQATKLEDSAVYFCASSRTMGGSYGYTFGSGTRLTVV.

The V gene is TRBV27, the J gene TRBJ2-2, with TRBD2 identical over 8 bases. The V and J ends lost 3 bases and 3 bases, in that order; junction bases with no gene match: 3. The germline CDR1 and CDR2 sequences are MNHEY and SMNVEV (reference sequence). The CDR3 length is 15 residues. DNA of the CDR3: TGTGCCAGCAGTTTGCGGGAGGCAGACACCGGGGAGCTGTTTTTT. It encodes CASSLREADTGELFF.

In its sample, this clonotype was seen a few times. This chain uses TRBV7-9 with TRBJ1-1, with unresolved D. From germline, CDR1 is SEHNR and CDR2 FQNEAQ (reference sequence). V lost 3 bases, J lost 4 bases, and 12 bases lay in between. This CDR3 region has 14 residues. DNA for the CDR3: TGTGCCAGCAGCTTGCAGAGCGAATTCACTGAAGCTTTCTTT. Amino acids: CASSLQSEFTEAFF.

This clonotype was found a few times. V usage is TRBV20-1 and J usage is TRBJ2-2; 8 nucleotides align to TRBD1. Germline assignment: CDR1 DFQATT and CDR2 SNEGSKA (reference sequence). With 5 bases clipped from V and 4 bases from J, the junction kept 3 bases outside the gene matches. The CDR3 covers 13 residues. CDR3 bases: TGCAGTGCTGGACAGGGAGGCACCGGGGAGCTGTTTTTT. Protein sequence: CSAGQGGTGELFF.

This chain connects TRBV20-1 to TRBJ2-2, with a possible D match to TRBD1 (5 bases). Deletions cut 3 bases from V and 4 bases from J, with 12 bases between. This CDR3 contains 14 residues. Germline CDR1 and CDR2: DFQATT and SNEGSKA (reference sequence). The chain's CDR3 is CSASYRFGTGELFF. Here the CDR3 DNA reads TGCAGTGCTAGTTACAGGTTCGGCACCGGGGAGCTGTTTTTT.

In DNA form, the CDR3 reads TGTGCCAGCATGGGAATCACAGGGTCTGAGCAGTTCTTC. Its protein is CASMGITGSEQFF. The rearrangement links TRBV12-3 or TRBV12-4 to TRBJ2-1; D may be TRBD1 (6 bases). Trimming left V 7 bases short and J 9 bases short, with 16 bases between. The CDR3 length is 13 residues.

For this clonotype: This may stem from a read error, because a much larger clone lies one nucleotide away. The rearrangement uses TRBV5-6 and TRBJ2-1; possible D gene TRBD2, 6 bases. The CDR3 spans 13 residues. Germline values: CDR1 SGHDT, CDR2 YYEEEE. The germline V and J ends were trimmed by 0 bases and 10 bases, with 11 bases remaining between them. The CDR3: CASSLGLEQEQFF. The CDR3 DNA follows: TGTGCCAGCAGCTTGGGACTAGAACAGGAGCAGTTCTTC.

J is TRBJ2-4 and V is TRBV10-3; 9 bases are a match to TRBD2. The CDR3 runs to 15 residues. The trim removed 3 bases at V and 13 bases at J, leaving 13 bases unmatched. Germline values: CDR1 ENHRY, CDR2 SYGVKD. The chain's CDR3 is CAISDSGTSPSTQYF. CDR3 DNA: TGTGCCATCAGTGATTCCGGGACTAGCCCTAGTACCCAGTACTTC.

The chain carries TRBV5-1 and TRBJ1-1, with a weak D call TRBD1 (5 bases). The CDR3 has 16 amino acids. Germline CDR1 reads SGHRS; CDR2 reads YFSETQ. V lost 0 bases, J lost 2 bases, and 14 bases lay in between. CDR3 DNA sequence: TGCGCCAGCAGCTTGGGACAGCTAATGTATAACACTGAAGCTTTCTTT. Translating it yields CASSLGQLMYNTEAFF.

This clonotype showed up just a few times. This chain uses TRBV24-1 with TRBJ1-5, with D uncertain. The ends were cut back, 7 bases at V and 9 bases at J, with 18 bases in the middle. CDR1 and CDR2 (germline): KGHDR, SFDVKD. The CDR3 has 14 residues. The CDR3 is CATSAPFFGGPQHF. The CDR3 DNA follows: TGTGCCACCAGCGCTCCGTTCTTTGGTGGGCCCCAGCATTTT.

This chain connects TRBV11-3 to TRBJ1-4, with 7 bases matching TRBD1. Germline V CDR1 and CDR2: SGHNT, YENEEA. The CDR3 totals 14 residues. V dropped 4 bases and J dropped 7; count of bases not matched to a gene: 6. Here the CDR3 DNA reads TGTGCCAGCAGCTCTAGGGGGCTGGGTGAAAAACTGTTTTTT. Encoded protein: CASSSRGLGEKLFF.

The V and J genes are TRBV28 and TRBJ1-2, with D possibly matching TRBD1 (6 bases). With 6 bases removed from V and 8 bases from J, the gap between germline ends came to 16 bases. From germline, CDR1 is MDHEN and CDR2 SYDVKM. The length of the CDR3 is 13 residues. This CDR3 reads CASSSTGREGYTF. DNA for the CDR3: TGTGCCAGCAGCTCAACAGGGCGAGAGGGCTACACCTTC.

V gene TRBV12-3 or TRBV12-4 combines with J gene TRBJ2-7, with D perhaps matching TRBD1 (6 bases). The CDR3 contains 15 residues. V shed 4 bases and J shed 2 bases, with 15 bases lying between them. The chain's CDR3 is CASSSQGKGTYEQYF. For the CDR3, the DNA is TGTGCCAGCAGTTCCCAGGGGAAGGGAACCTACGAGCAGTACTTC.

In its sample, this clonotype was seen many times. The CDR3 reads CASSLLGSGDNEQFF. The CDR3 coding sequence is TGTGCCAGCAGTTTATTGGGTAGCGGTGACAATGAGCAGTTCTTC. The V gene is TRBV27, the J gene TRBJ2-1; weak D call: TRBD2 (6 bases). Germline V gene lookup returns CDR1 MNHEY and CDR2 SMNVEV (reference sequence). V lost 1 base and J 5 bases, leaving 12 bases between the germline ends. The CDR3 totals 15 residues.

Turning to this clonotype: A clone one base away is much larger, so this may be a read error. The chain recombines TRBV5-5 with TRBJ2-3; D is unclear. V lost 1 base and J lost 2, with 8 bases in between. The CDR3 covers 14 residues. Germline loops: CDR1 SGHKS, CDR2 YYEKEE (reference sequence). The CDR3 nucleotides read TGTGCCAGCAGCTTGTGCCAGAACACAGATACGCAGTATTTT. It yields the protein CASSLCQNTDTQYF.

The chain links TRBV15 to TRBJ1-5; D possibly corresponds to TRBD1 (5 bases). The CDR3 sequence is 16 residues long. V was shortened by 0 bases and J by 3 bases, with 12 bases between the two germline ends. Germline V gives CDR1 LNHNV, CDR2 YYDKDF (reference sequence). The CDR3 coding sequence is TGTGCCACCAGCAGAGACCGGGACGTCTACAATCAGCCCCAGCATTTT. Protein sequence: CATSRDRDVYNQPQHF.

Concerning this clonotype: A clone one base away is much larger, so this may be a read error. This rearrangement joins TRBV28 to TRBJ2-5; no firm D call. CDR3 length: 12 amino acids. Germline V gives CDR1 MDHEN, CDR2 SYDVKM. Trimming took 5 bases from V and 13 from J, leaving 17 bases between them. The CDR3 is CASSPRQGRAYF. The CDR3 region has the DNA TGTGCCAGCAGTCCCCGACAAGGCAGAGCGTACTTC. The full variable domain, its missing parts supplied by reference TRBV28 and TRBJ2-5, is DVKVTQSSRYLVKRTGEKVFLECVQDMDHENMFWYRQDPGLGLRLIYFSYDVKMKEKGDIPEGYSVSREKKERFSLILESASTNQTSMYLCASSPRQGRAYFGPGTRLLVL.

This clonotype has at least ten counts. V usage is TRBV28 and J usage is TRBJ2-1, with D perhaps TRBD2 (5 bases). V was clipped by 7 bases and J by 0 bases, with 7 bases between them. Germline V gene sequence: CDR1 MDHEN, CDR2 SYDVKM. There are 13 residues in the CDR3. The DNA of the CDR3 is TGTGCCAGCATAGGAGGCTCCTACAATGAGCAGTTCTTC. Amino acid sequence: CASIGGSYNEQFF.

The genes are TRBV20-1 and TRBJ1-2; maybe TRBD1 (6 bases). CDR1 and CDR2 (germline): DFQATT, SNEGSKA (reference sequence). This CDR3 has 12 residues. Trimming stripped 2 bases from V and 6 bases from J, with 10 bases between. CDR3 protein: CSARQGIDGYTF. CDR3 DNA sequence: TGCAGTGCTAGACAGGGGATTGATGGCTACACCTTC.

Notes on this clonotype: This may stem from a read error, because a much larger clone lies one nucleotide away. The chain combines TRBV20-1 with TRBJ2-2, with D perhaps matching TRBD1 (6 bases). This CDR3 is built from 14 residues. From germline, CDR1 is DFQATT and CDR2 SNEGSKA (reference sequence). The CDR3 sequence is CGARGGRGAGELFF. CDR3 nucleotide sequence: TGCGGTGCTAGAGGGGGTAGAGGTGCCGGGGAGCTGTTTTTT.

V gene TRBV5-1 combines with J gene TRBJ2-5; TRBD1 matches 7 bases. Germline V gene lookup returns CDR1 SGHRS and CDR2 YFSETQ. This CDR3 spans 15 amino acids. V was pared by 0 bases and J by 4 bases, with 6 bases of the junction left unmatched. CDR3 region: CASSLDQGDGETQYF. Written as DNA, the CDR3 is TGCGCCAGCAGCTTGGATCAGGGGGATGGAGAGACCCAGTACTTC.

The sample holds many counts of this clonotype. The chain has TRBV9 and TRBJ1-5; D not certain. Germline loops: CDR1 SGDLS, CDR2 YYNGEE. V was clipped by 0 bases and J by 5 bases, with 3 bases between them. The CDR3 spans 12 residues. CDR3 nucleotides: TGTGCCAGCAGCGTAGGTGATCAGCCCCAGCATTTT. Amino acid sequence: CASSVGDQPQHF.

This clonotype appeared a few times. Being one base from a much bigger clone, this may be a read error. This sequence joins TRBV11-2 and TRBJ2-5; TRBD1 agrees at 9 bases. Germline V gene lookup returns CDR1 SGHAT and CDR2 FQNNGV. This CDR3 has 17 residues. V trimming: 2 bases; J trimming: 11 bases; junction bases outside the gene matches: 18. The CDR3: CASSLKGGQGLPSEQYF. CDR3 sequence (DNA): TGTGCCAGCAGCTTAAAGGGGGGACAGGGTCTTCCTAGTGAGCAGTACTTC.

This chain connects TRBV7-2 to TRBJ1-5; D gene unclear. Germline V gene sequence: CDR1 SGHTA, CDR2 FQGNSA. Trimming stripped 5 bases from V and 3 bases from J, with 14 bases between. This CDR3 region has 15 residues. The CDR3 bases are TGTGCCAGCAGCCCTACTTCCAGTAACAATCAGCCCCAGCATTTT. Translation: CASSPTSSNNQPQHF.

This clonotype was seen ten or more times. The rearrangement links TRBV28 to TRBJ1-5; no clear D gene. V was cut by 4 bases and J by 0 bases, with 7 bases left in between. The CDR3 extends over 14 amino acids. Germline CDR1 is MDHEN and CDR2 is SYDVKM. For the CDR3, the DNA is TGTGCCAGCAGTTCTCCTTATAGCAATCAGCCCCAGCATTTT. It is translated as CASSSPYSNQPQHF.

The chain is built from TRBV7-8 and TRBJ1-2; no definite D call. Germline V gene data show CDR1 as SGHVS and CDR2 as FQNEAQ. The ends were cut back, 5 bases at V and 1 base at J, with 11 bases in the middle. The CDR3 spans 14 residues. The CDR3 loop is CASSPLGLNYGYTF. The CDR3 DNA is TGTGCCAGCAGCCCTCTCGGGCTTAACTATGGCTACACCTTC.